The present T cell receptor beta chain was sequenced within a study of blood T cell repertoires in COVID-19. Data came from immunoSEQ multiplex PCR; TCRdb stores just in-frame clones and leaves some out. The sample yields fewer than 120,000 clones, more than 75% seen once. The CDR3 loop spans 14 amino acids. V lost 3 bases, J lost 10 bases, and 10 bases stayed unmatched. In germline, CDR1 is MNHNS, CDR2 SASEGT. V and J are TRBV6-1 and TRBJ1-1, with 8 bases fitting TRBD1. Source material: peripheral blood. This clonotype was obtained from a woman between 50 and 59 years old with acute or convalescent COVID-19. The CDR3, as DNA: TGTGCCAGCAGTGATGCGACAGGGGTCTTTTCAGCTTTCTTT. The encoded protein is CASSDATGVFSAFF.